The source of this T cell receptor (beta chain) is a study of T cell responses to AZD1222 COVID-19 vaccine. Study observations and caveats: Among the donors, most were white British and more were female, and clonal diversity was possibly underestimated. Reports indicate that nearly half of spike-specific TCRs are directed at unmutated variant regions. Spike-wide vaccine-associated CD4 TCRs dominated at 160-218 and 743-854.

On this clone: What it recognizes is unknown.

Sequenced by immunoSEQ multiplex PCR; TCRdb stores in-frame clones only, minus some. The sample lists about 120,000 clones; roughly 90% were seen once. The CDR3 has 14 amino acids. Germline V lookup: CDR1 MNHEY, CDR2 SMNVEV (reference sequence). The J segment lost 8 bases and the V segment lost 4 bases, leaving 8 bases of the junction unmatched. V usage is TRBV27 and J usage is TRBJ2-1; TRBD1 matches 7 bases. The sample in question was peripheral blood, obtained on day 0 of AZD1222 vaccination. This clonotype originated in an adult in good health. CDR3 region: CASSYRGPYHEQFF. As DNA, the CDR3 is TGTGCCAGCAGTTACAGGGGCCCTTACCATGAGCAGTTCTTC.